The next 4 T cell receptor beta chains were all read from a single sample in a study of blood T cell repertoires in COVID-19. Here immunoSEQ multiplex PCR was the method, and the copy in TCRdb shows in-frame clones only, minus some. This table holds more than 95,000 clones, about three quarters found once. Sequencing used peripheral blood. These receptor sequences come from a woman in her 70s with acute or convalescent COVID-19.

The chain couples TRBV2 to TRBJ1-3; 7 positions agree with TRBD1. V gave up 4 bases and J gave up 0 bases; unmatched junction bases: 6. Germline V gene data show CDR1 as SNHLY and CDR2 as FYNNEI. The CDR3 consists of 16 residues. Here the CDR3 reads CASSARGTYSGNTIYF. In DNA form, the CDR3 reads TGTGCCAGCAGTGCCAGGGGGACCTACTCTGGAAACACCATATATTTT. Using reference TRBV2 and TRBJ1-3 for the parts outside the CDR3, the full variable domain is EPEVTQTPSHQVTQMGQEVILRCVPISNHLYFYWYRQILGQKVEFLVSFYNNEISEKSEIFDDQFSVERPDGSNFTLKIRSTKLEDSAMYFCASSARGTYSGNTIYFGEGSWLTVV.

The V and J genes are TRBV28 and TRBJ2-2; 10 positions match TRBD2. Germline CDR1 MDHEN, CDR2 SYDVKM. The CDR3 contains 15 residues. The trim removed 2 bases at V and 7 bases at J, leaving 4 bases unmatched. The CDR3 DNA reads as TGTGCCAGCAGTTTACTAGCGGGAGCGGGCGGGGAGCTGTTTTTT. Its translation: CASSLLAGAGGELFF.

This CDR3 reads CASSQERGLNQPQHF. CDR3 sequence (DNA): TGTGCCAGCAGCCAAGAGAGGGGGCTAAATCAGCCCCAGCATTTT. V is TRBV3-1 (or the pseudogene TRBV3-2) and J is TRBJ1-5; 7 bases fit TRBD1. Germline CDR1 and CDR2: LGHDT and YNNKEL (reference sequence). Germline trimming cut 0 bases from V and 4 bases from J; bases unmatched to any gene: 3. The CDR3 covers 15 residues.

V is TRBV4-2 and J is TRBJ2-5; TRBD2 is a possible D gene (6 bases). V was trimmed by 1 base and J by 4 bases, leaving 13 bases between them. The CDR3 is 15 amino acids. Germline V CDR1 and CDR2: LGHNA, YNFKEQ. The CDR3 region has the DNA TGTGCCAGCAGCCAAGTCCCGGGAGCGGGAGAGACCCAGTACTTC. Translation: CASSQVPGAGETQYF.